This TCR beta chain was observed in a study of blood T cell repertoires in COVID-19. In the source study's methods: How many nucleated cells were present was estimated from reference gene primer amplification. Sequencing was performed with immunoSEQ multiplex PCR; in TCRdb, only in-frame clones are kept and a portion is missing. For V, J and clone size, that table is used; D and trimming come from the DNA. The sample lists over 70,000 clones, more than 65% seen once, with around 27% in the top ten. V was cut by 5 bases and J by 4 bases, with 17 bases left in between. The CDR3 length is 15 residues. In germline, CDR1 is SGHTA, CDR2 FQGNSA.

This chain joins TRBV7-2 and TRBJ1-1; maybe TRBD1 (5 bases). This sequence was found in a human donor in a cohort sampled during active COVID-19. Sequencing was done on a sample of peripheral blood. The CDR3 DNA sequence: TGTGCCAGCAGCCCGGTCGTAGGGGTCGGCACTGAAGCTTTCTTT. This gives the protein CASSPVVGVGTEAFF.